Reported below is one T cell receptor (beta chain). What it recognizes is unknown. The CDR3 is 14 amino acids. V was trimmed by 3 bases and J by 4 bases, leaving 14 bases between them. Germline V lookup: CDR1 SGHRS, CDR2 YFSETQ. This specimen belongs to a study of post-analysis software for immune sequencing data. Whole-study results and caveats: Under F measure analysis, samples from one preparation batch co-clustered strongly. In multiple sclerosis, normalized Chao1 diversity was significantly below that of controls. Compared with controls, patients had more of five TRBV segments, including TRBV5-6, TRBV5-1 and TRBV20-1.

Incorporated into the TCR beta cDNA libraries were unique molecular identifiers, which served to reduce PCR and sequencing biases. Roughly 490,000 cDNA molecules came from around 1 to 10 million T cells. Using its own MiXCR run on the PCR reads, TCRdb lists one record per CDR3 protein. The table lists under 200,000 distinct CDR3 sequences, approximately 28% of them singletons. Sequenced sample: blood. The chain combines TRBV5-1 with TRBJ2-7; a possible D gene is TRBD1 (6 bases). This TCR was sampled from a girl aged 2-17 years with multiple sclerosis. The CDR3 protein is CASSSDRLAYEQYF. The CDR3 DNA reads TGCGCCAGCAGCTCAGACAGGTTGGCTTACGAGCAGTACTTC.